Each of the 8 T cell receptor beta chains below was sequenced from the same sample in a study of CXCR3-negative and CXCR3-positive naive CD8 T cells. The authors prepared UMI-labeled TRB cDNA libraries by 5' RACE. TCRdb processed the 5' RACE reads again and assigns one entry to each CDR3 protein, with no DNA. The listing contains around 96,000 distinct CDR3 sequences. Sequencing used naive CXCR3- CD8+ T cells from blood. Subset of the sample: CD45RO-CCR7+CD27+CD95- naive CD8+ T cells lacking CXCR3 (TNR3-). These TCRs come from a human donor in good health. Some clones in this sample may be carry-over from other donors' samples.

The J gene is TRBJ2-5, the V gene TRBV7-3; TCRdb indicates TRBD2, and absent DNA this call remains unverified. CDR1 and CDR2 from the germline V gene are SGHTA and FQGTGA. This CDR3 has 16 residues. The CDR3 region is CASSDPLTSEQETQYF.

The J gene is TRBJ2-7, the V gene TRBV13; TCRdb lists TRBD2, though no DNA is available to test this call. Germline V gene lookup returns CDR1 PRHDT and CDR2 FYEKMQ (reference sequence). The CDR3 is 17 amino acids. CDR3: CASSLSGTSGRVDEQYF. Variable domain in full (rest from reference TRBV13 and TRBJ2-7): AAGVIQSPRHLIKEKRETATLKCYPIPRHDTVYWYQQGPGQDPQFLISFYEKMQSDKGSIPDRFSAQQFSDYHSELNMSSLELGDSALYFCASSLSGTSGRVDEQYFGPGTRLTVT.

V is TRBV2 and J is TRBJ2-7; TCRdb picks TRBD1, but there is no DNA to check that call. Looked up from germline, CDR1 is SNHLY and CDR2 is FYNNEI. CDR3 length: 11 amino acids. CDR3 loop: CASSRDYEQYF.

The gene calls are TRBV3-1 and TRBJ2-7; TCRdb gives TRBD2 as the D gene, but with no DNA this cannot be confirmed. Germline assignment: CDR1 LGHDT and CDR2 YNNKEL (reference sequence). This CDR3 is built from 15 residues. CDR3 region: CASSQGAGGVYEQYF.

This CDR3 reads CSVDVSDGYEQYF. V is TRBV29-1 and J is TRBJ2-7. The length of the CDR3 is 13 residues. Germline V gives CDR1 SQVTM, CDR2 ANQGSEA.

This chain's CDR3 is CASSFGAGELFF. The genes are TRBV7-9 and TRBJ2-2. Germline CDR1 is SEHNR and CDR2 is FQNEAQ (reference sequence). The CDR3 has 12 amino acids.

The CDR3 loop is CASRPGTSGTRTDTQYF. The chain recombines TRBV12-3 or TRBV12-4 with TRBJ2-3; TCRdb proposes TRBD2, but this gene call is untestable without DNA. The CDR3 is made up of 17 amino acids.

The rearrangement links TRBV29-1 to TRBJ2-1; TCRdb gives TRBD1 as the D gene, but with no DNA this cannot be confirmed. The CDR3 spans 15 residues. CDR1 SQVTM and CDR2 ANQGSEA come from the germline V gene. The CDR3 is CSVEVRETSYNEQFF.